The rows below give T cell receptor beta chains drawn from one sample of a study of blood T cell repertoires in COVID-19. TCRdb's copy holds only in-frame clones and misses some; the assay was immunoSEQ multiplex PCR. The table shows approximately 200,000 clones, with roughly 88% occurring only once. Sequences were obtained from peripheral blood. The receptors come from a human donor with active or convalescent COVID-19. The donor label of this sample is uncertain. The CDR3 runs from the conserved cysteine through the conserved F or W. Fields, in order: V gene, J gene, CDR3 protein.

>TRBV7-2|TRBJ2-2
CASNKNWARTGELFF
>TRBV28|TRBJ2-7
CASSQTGPYEQYF
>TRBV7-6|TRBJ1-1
CASSLGRLPNTEAFF
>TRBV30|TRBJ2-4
CAWTGGGKAKNIQYF
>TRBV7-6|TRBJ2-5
CASSLAAQGRGETQYF
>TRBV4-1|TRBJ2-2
CASSQDALLVLTGELFF
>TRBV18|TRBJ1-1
CASSPKAGLTEAFF
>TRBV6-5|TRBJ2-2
CASSYSVLSGELFF
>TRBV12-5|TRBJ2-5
CASGLVQTGGRGTQYF
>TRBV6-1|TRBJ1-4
CASSENGNEKLFF
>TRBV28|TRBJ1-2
CASKSGAPDYGYTF
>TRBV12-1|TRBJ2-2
CASSPLLHPGELFF
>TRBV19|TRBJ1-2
CASSIGGQGAIRGYTF
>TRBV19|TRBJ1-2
CASSISHRVTLNYGYTF